This TCR beta chain comes out of a study of T cell responses to AZD1222 COVID-19 vaccine. Study findings and constraints: Baseline seropositivity characterized only six or seven AZD1222 recipients. Most donors were white British and more were female, and clonal diversity was possibly underestimated. Among vaccine-associated CD4 TCRs, coverage spanned spike, with dominance at 160-218 and 743-854. Sampled repertoires all dated from after the peak T cell response.

V lost 5 bases, J lost 2 bases, and 6 bases stayed unmatched. The germline CDR1 and CDR2 sequences are LNHDA and SQIVND (reference sequence). The CDR3 sequence is 14 residues long. TCRdb's copy holds only in-frame clones and misses some; the assay was immunoSEQ multiplex PCR. The repertoire consists of some 40,000 clones, with around 82% occurring once and the leading ten covering less than 5%. In the case of this clone: No antigen is known for it.

V gene TRBV19 combines with J gene TRBJ2-7; 7 positions agree with TRBD1. The clonotype comes from an adult in good health. This sample comprised peripheral blood, obtained on day 0 of AZD1222 vaccination. The CDR3 reads CASSSPGQTYEQYF. CDR3 nucleotides: TGTGCCAGTAGTTCACCGGGACAGACCTACGAGCAGTACTTC.